The clone carrying this T cell receptor beta chain came up a few times. TCRdb used MiXCR to reprocess the PCR reads, holding one entry per CDR3 protein. The repertoire holds hundreds of thousands of distinct CDR3 sequences, with roughly a quarter as singletons. CDR1 is MNHEY, CDR2 SVGEGT, per germline. Deletions cut 2 bases from V and 6 bases from J, with 8 bases between. The CDR3 is 12 residues long. The data were taken from a study of molecular identifiers for immune sequencing clone quantification. The chain recombines TRBV6-2 or TRBV6-3 with TRBJ2-7; D is ambiguous. This TCR came from a human donor in good health. Some libraries in this study had Jurkat cell RNA spiked in. Sequencing was done on a sample of naive CD8+ T cells from blood, with Jurkat cell RNA spiked in. Subset described: FACS-sorted CD8+CD4-CCR7+CD45RA+ naive T cells. CDR3 region: CASSYPNPEQYF. The CDR3 DNA sequence: TGTGCCAGCAGTTACCCCAATCCCGAGCAGTACTTC.